These 11 T cell receptor beta chains came from one sample sequenced in a study of identical twins. One entry per CDR3 protein, called by TCRdb with MiXCR from the 5' RACE reads. Of some 900,000 distinct CDR3 sequences in the sample, 12% were seen once. These data were also filed under a second study, of yellow fever vaccine responses in identical twins.

The sequencing input was PBMCs. The receptor set was obtained from a woman aged 18-29 years in good health.

The J gene is TRBJ2-3, the V gene TRBV7-4; D possibly corresponds to TRBD2 (6 bases). The CDR3 runs 17 residues. V was shortened by 3 bases and J by 2 bases, with 18 bases between the two germline ends. Germline V gene lookup returns CDR1 SGHVT and CDR2 SQSDAQ. CDR3 in DNA: TGTGCCAGCAGCTTCCGACTAGGCCCGTTATACACAGATACGCAGTATTTT. Protein product: CASSFRLGPLYTDTQYF.

This clonotype has just a few counts. The chain links TRBV10-2 to TRBJ2-2; a possible D gene is TRBD1 (6 bases). CDR1 and CDR2 (germline): WSHSY, SAAADI. V dropped 10 bases and J dropped 4 bases, with 13 bases sitting between them. This CDR3 contains 13 residues. This chain's CDR3 is CATGTSRTGELFF. The DNA of the CDR3 is TGCGCCACGGGGACATCCCGCACCGGGGAGCTGTTTTTT.

Here the CDR3 DNA reads TGTGCCAGCAGCCCCGGCGGCGGGCGCCTTAGCACAGATACGCAGTATTTT. Translated, it gives CASSPGGGRLSTDTQYF. The V gene is TRBV7-8, the J gene TRBJ2-3; D is perhaps TRBD2 (5 bases). V was clipped by 5 bases and J by 0 bases, with 18 bases between them. The germline CDR1 and CDR2 sequences are SGHVS and FQNEAQ. This CDR3 is 17 amino acids long.

This clonotype was counted only a few times. CDR3 protein: CASSQGTPGEQYF. Here the CDR3 DNA reads TGTGCCAGCAGCCAAGGTACGCCCGGCGAGCAGTACTTC. The V and J genes are TRBV14 and TRBJ2-7; D is undetermined. CDR1 and CDR2 from the germline V gene are SGHDN and FVKESK. The CDR3 has 13 amino acids. V gave up 1 base and J gave up 6 bases, with 10 bases separating them. Full variable domain (remainder filled in from reference TRBV14 and TRBJ2-7): EAGVTQFPSHSVIEKGQTVTLRCDPISGHDNLYWYRRVMGKEIKFLLHFVKESKQDESGMPNNRFLAERTGGTYSTLKVQPAELEDSGVYFCASSQGTPGEQYFGPGTRLTVT.

This chain uses TRBV6-1 with TRBJ2-6, with unresolved D. Trimming left V 3 bases short and J 1 base short, with 10 bases between. The CDR3 totals 16 residues. Germline-derived CDR1 and CDR2 are MNHNS and SASEGT. The CDR3 spells CASSDAYYSGANVLTF. CDR3 coding DNA: TGTGCCAGCAGTGACGCCTATTATTCTGGGGCCAACGTCCTGACTTTC.

The chain joins TRBV9 to TRBJ2-2, with no clear D. Trimming pared 2 bases from V and 0 bases from J, leaving 5 bases between. CDR1 SGDLS and CDR2 YYNGEE come from the germline V gene. The CDR3 has 14 residues. CDR3 nucleotide sequence: TGTGCCAGCAGCGTTGTCGCGAACACCGGGGAGCTGTTTTTT. Translating it yields CASSVVANTGELFF.

The chain couples TRBV5-1 to TRBJ1-6, with a tentative D call TRBD1 (5 bases). CDR3 length equals 13 residues. Trimming cost V 7 bases and J 3 bases, with 8 bases left between them. Per the germline V gene, CDR1 is SGHRS and CDR2 is YFSETQ. CDR3 sequence (DNA): TGCGCCAGCGGCGACAGCTATAATTCACCCCTCCACTTT. It specifies CASGDSYNSPLHF.

This clonotype was seen more than once but under ten times. The rearrangement uses TRBV11-2 and TRBJ2-4; D not certain. V was pared by 3 bases and J by 1 base, with 10 bases between. The CDR3 covers 15 residues. Germline loops: CDR1 SGHAT, CDR2 FQNNGV. The CDR3 region is CASSLLPNAKNIQYF. As DNA, the CDR3 is TGTGCCAGCAGCTTGCTGCCGAACGCCAAAAACATTCAGTACTTC.

This clonotype was picked up many times. This chain links TRBV9 with TRBJ2-2, with TRBD2 matching 15 bases. V shed 1 base and J 4 bases; nucleotides not matched to a gene: 5. The CDR3 has 18 residues. Germline CDR1 is SGDLS and CDR2 is YYNGEE. The CDR3 coding sequence is TGTGCCAGCAGCGTAATATTGGGACTAGCGGGAGGCACCGGGGAGCTGTTTTTT. It translates to CASSVILGLAGGTGELFF.

The sample holds a few counts of this clonotype. The V call is TRBV4-1, the J call TRBJ2-5; 9 positions agree with TRBD2. Per the germline V gene, CDR1 is MGHRA and CDR2 is YSYEKL. With V trimmed by 0 bases and J by 3 bases, 14 bases remained unmatched. There are 19 residues in the CDR3. CDR3 coding DNA: TGCGCCAGCAGCCAAGATTTAGGTTCCGGAATAGCGGGAGAAGAGACCCAGTACTTC. Residues: CASSQDLGSGIAGEETQYF.

This clonotype has only a few counts. V and J are TRBV7-2 and TRBJ1-5; 9 nucleotides agree with TRBD1. Germline V lookup: CDR1 SGHTA, CDR2 FQGNSA. The ends lost 4 bases at V and 5 bases at J; junction bases unmatched: 6. The CDR3 length is 15 residues. This CDR3 is CASSYRQGEDQPQHF. The CDR3 region has the DNA TGTGCCAGCAGCTACCGACAGGGGGAAGATCAGCCCCAGCATTTT.